This entry lists 28 T cell receptor beta chains sequenced from one sample in a study of T cells in Graves' hyperthyroidism and ophthalmopathy. RNA transcripts gave rise to amplified TCR beta CDR3 regions. RT-PCR in the first round (using the HTBI primer set) targeted the TCR CDR3. TCRdb re-derived calls from the multiplex PCR reads in MiXCR, one entry per CDR3 protein. The profile shows nearly 600,000 distinct CDR3 sequences, approximately 14% of them singletons. The sequencing sample was made of blood. The origin of the receptors is a woman aged 18-29 years with Graves' ophthalmopathy.

This clonotype was seen at least ten times. The chain is built from TRBV24-1 and TRBJ2-1; 8 nucleotides align to TRBD2. Germline loops: CDR1 KGHDR, CDR2 SFDVKD. CDR3 length: 16 residues. J gave up 1 base and V 5 bases, and 6 bases lay outside the gene matches. The CDR3 nucleotides are TGTGCCACCAGTGGGACCAGCGGGAGTTCCTACAATGAGCAGTTCTTC. It codes for CATSGTSGSSYNEQFF.

This clonotype was observed many times. The chain is built from TRBV10-3 and TRBJ2-7; D gene ambiguous. V lost 6 bases and J lost 2, with 8 bases in between. The CDR3 is 12 residues long. Germline lookup yields CDR1 ENHRY and CDR2 SYGVKD. The CDR3 DNA sequence: TGTGCCATCAGCCCGGTTACCTACGAGCAGTACTTC. Amino acid sequence: CAISPVTYEQYF.

This clonotype was recorded at least ten times. The rearrangement links TRBV7-9 to TRBJ2-4, with 10 bases lining up with TRBD2. Germline loops: CDR1 SEHNR, CDR2 FQNEAQ (reference sequence). The CDR3 totals 23 residues. The V gene end was trimmed by 5 bases and the J gene end by 0 bases; junction bases not matched to a gene: 25. CDR3 in amino acids: CASSRTSGLAFTQGGLAKNIQYF. The CDR3 DNA reads as TGTGCCAGCAGCCGGACTAGCGGACTAGCCTTTACCCAGGGGGGACTAGCCAAAAACATTCAGTACTTC.

This clonotype was seen at least ten times. CDR3 sequence (DNA): TGTGCCAGCAGCTTGACAGGGAATGGCTACACCTTC. It codes for CASSLTGNGYTF. V is TRBV7-9 and J is TRBJ1-2, with 7 bases aligning to TRBD1. This CDR3 is built from 12 residues. CDR1 and CDR2 (germline): SEHNR, FQNEAQ (reference sequence). Trimming cost V 3 bases and J 6 bases; bases outside gene matches: 1.

The table lists this clonotype with many counts. The rearrangement links TRBV6-1 to TRBJ2-7; either TRBD1 or TRBD2 may supply D (5 bases each). The CDR3 is made up of 16 amino acids. V was clipped by 5 bases and J by 6 bases, with 23 bases between them. Germline assignment: CDR1 MNHNS and CDR2 SASEGT. CDR3 bases: TGTGCCAGCAGTCAGCCTGCGAGGGACGGGTTAGGCGAGCAGTACTTC. This encodes CASSQPARDGLGEQYF.

This clonotype was counted a single time. This sequence joins TRBV27 and TRBJ2-7; 8 bases fit TRBD1. V lost 6 bases, J lost 0 bases, and 4 bases stayed unmatched. The CDR3 contains 14 residues. In germline, CDR1 is MNHEY, CDR2 SMNVEV (reference sequence). The CDR3 sequence: CASRLGQDSYEQYF. The DNA for the CDR3 is TGTGCCAGCAGATTGGGACAGGACTCCTACGAGCAGTACTTC.

This clonotype was detected once. The V gene is TRBV19, the J gene TRBJ1-2; D is perhaps TRBD1 (5 bases). Germline-derived CDR1 and CDR2 are LNHDA and SQIVND (reference sequence). V shed 5 bases and J shed 0 bases, with 13 bases lying between them. CDR3 length equals 15 residues. The CDR3 loop reads CASSSPRATNYGYTF. The CDR3 DNA is TGTGCCAGTAGTTCCCCCAGGGCCACTAACTATGGCTACACCTTC.

This clonotype appeared many times. This chain connects TRBV7-2 to TRBJ2-7; possibly TRBD2 for D (5 bases). Looked up from germline, CDR1 is SGHTA and CDR2 is FQGNSA. Trimming shortened V by 1 base and J by 2 bases, and 12 bases separated the two germline ends. This CDR3 has 15 residues. The CDR3 DNA reads TGTGCCAGCAGCTTAGGGGTTCAGCGGCCCTACGAGCAGTACTTC. This encodes CASSLGVQRPYEQYF.

Ten or more counts support this clonotype. V gene TRBV29-1 combines with J gene TRBJ2-7, with 7 positions matching TRBD1. Losses at the gene ends were 6 bases for V and 6 bases for J; bases not matched to a gene: 11. The CDR3 has 13 residues. Germline V CDR1 and CDR2: SQVTM, ANQGSEA. The chain's CDR3 is CSVEGDRVLEQYF. As DNA, the CDR3 is TGCAGCGTAGAGGGCGACAGGGTACTCGAGCAGTACTTC.

Turning to this clonotype: A much larger clone differs by one base, so this may be a read error. V is TRBV27 and J is TRBJ1-1, with D possibly being TRBD1 (6 bases). CDR1 MNHEY and CDR2 SMNVEV come from the germline V gene (reference sequence). The V end lost 1 base, the J end lost 7 bases, and 19 bases lay between the germline ends. There are 16 residues in the CDR3. CDR3 sequence reads: CASSLFQGRALIEAFF. In nucleotides, the CDR3 is TGTGCCAGCAGTTTATTTCAGGGGCGAGCCCTCATTGAAGCTTTCTTT.

This clonotype was counted only a few times. The rearrangement links TRBV19 to TRBJ2-1, with 8 bases identical to TRBD2. The CDR3 totals 14 residues. Germline V gives CDR1 LNHDA, CDR2 SQIVND (reference sequence). The J segment lost 7 bases and the V segment lost 2 bases, leaving 4 bases of the junction unmatched. The chain's CDR3 is CASSIPGGRNEQFF. CDR3 nucleotides: TGTGCCAGTAGTATACCGGGAGGGCGGAATGAGCAGTTCTTC.

The table lists this clonotype with many counts. This chain joins TRBV7-9 and TRBJ2-1; D is possibly TRBD1 (6 bases). Germline V lookup: CDR1 SEHNR, CDR2 FQNEAQ (reference sequence). The ends were cut back, 4 bases at V and 8 bases at J, with 18 bases in the middle. The CDR3 covers 15 residues. DNA for the CDR3: TGTGCCAGCAGCTCTAAGGGGGAGTCTGGCTATGAGCAGTTCTTC. Translated, it gives CASSSKGESGYEQFF.

A few counts support this clonotype. The chain uses TRBV27 and TRBJ2-7; the match to TRBD1 covers 7 bases. Germline CDR1 MNHEY, CDR2 SMNVEV (reference sequence). This CDR3 region has 14 residues. Trimming took 3 bases from V and 6 from J; bases not matched to a gene: 8. CDR3 sequence reads: CASSLGQGVPEQYF. In DNA form, the CDR3 reads TGTGCCAGCAGTTTGGGGCAGGGGGTTCCCGAGCAGTACTTC.

This clonotype was seen at least ten times. The V gene is TRBV27, the J gene TRBJ2-7; TRBD2 agrees at 14 bases. Germline CDR1 and CDR2: MNHEY and SMNVEV (reference sequence). This CDR3 contains 17 residues. The ends lost 3 bases at V and 11 bases at J; junction bases unmatched: 15. The CDR3, as DNA: TGTGCCAGCAGTTTCTCATTCACCGGGACTAGCGGGAGTGGGGAGTACTTC. It yields the protein CASSFSFTGTSGSGEYF.

Details on this clonotype: The CDR3 carries no conserved terminal phenylalanine or tryptophan, so it likely arises from a read error. CDR3: CASSPPTSWYEQFS. CDR3 DNA sequence: TGTGCCAGCAGCCCGCCGACTAGCTGGTATGAGCAGTTCTCC. V gene TRBV7-9 combines with J gene TRBJ2-1, with 7 bases aligning to TRBD2. V lost 5 bases to trimming and J lost 8 bases; unmatched junction nucleotides: 9. Germline values: CDR1 SEHNR, CDR2 FQNEAQ (reference sequence). This CDR3 is 14 amino acids long.

Comment on this clonotype: Germline and junction disagree at one end, which may indicate a read error. The rearrangement joins TRBV7-2 to TRBJ2-5; possible D gene TRBD2, 7 bases. The CDR3 consists of 18 residues. Germline V gene lookup returns CDR1 SGHTA and CDR2 FQGNSA. CDR3 coding DNA: TGTGCCAGCACCTTAAGAGGGGGGGCGTCTCCTTACCAAGAGACCCAGTACTTC. This sequence encodes CASTLRGGASPYQETQYF.

This clonotype was counted only a few times. This chain links TRBV5-1 with TRBJ1-4; D possibly corresponds to TRBD1 (5 bases). The CDR3 has 15 amino acids. Trimming took 5 bases from V and 8 from J, leaving 19 bases between them. CDR1 SGHRS and CDR2 YFSETQ come from the germline V gene. The CDR3 region is CASRSGSYKGEKLFF. The CDR3, as DNA: TGCGCCAGCAGGTCCGGGTCCTATAAGGGGGAAAAACTGTTTTTT.

Ten or more counts support this clonotype. The DNA for the CDR3 is TGTGCCAGCAGTCCTCCTGGGGGGTTGGAGACCCAGTACTTC. Translating gives CASSPPGGLETQYF. The chain combines TRBV12-3 or TRBV12-4 with TRBJ2-5; perhaps TRBD2 as D (6 bases). CDR3 length: 14 residues. V lost 5 bases to trimming and J lost 5 bases, with 15 bases between them.

This clonotype was seen a handful of times. The germline gene is not matched at one end of the junction; a read error may be the cause. V is TRBV3-1 and J is TRBJ2-3, with D possibly being TRBD1 (6 bases). The CDR3 has 18 amino acids. Germline V CDR1 and CDR2: LGHDT, YNNKEL (reference sequence). The chain's CDR3 is CASGQGLPGAATADTQYF. The CDR3 coding sequence is TGTGCCAGCGGCCAAGGCCTCCCAGGGGCCGCTACCGCAGATACGCAGTATTTT.

CDR3 DNA sequence: TGTGCCAGCAGTTACCCGACAGACCATACGGGCACCGGGGAGCTGTTTTTT. Residues: CASSYPTDHTGTGELFF. This chain connects TRBV6-2 or TRBV6-3 to TRBJ2-2; tentatively, D is TRBD1 (5 bases). CDR3 size: 17 residues. CDR1 and CDR2 (germline): MNHEY, SVGEGT. V dropped 2 bases and J dropped 4 bases, with 17 bases sitting between them.

The chain uses TRBV28 and TRBJ2-7; 13 bases agree with TRBD2. Germline lookup yields CDR1 MDHEN and CDR2 SYDVKM. Losses at the gene ends were 4 bases for V and 3 bases for J; bases not matched to a gene: 6. The CDR3 consists of 16 residues. CDR3: CASSSRLAGGHYEQYF. The CDR3 nucleotides are TGTGCCAGCAGTTCCCGACTAGCGGGAGGCCACTACGAGCAGTACTTC.

A few counts support this clonotype. This CDR3 is CATSPTPLNTEAFF. DNA for the CDR3: TGTGCCACCAGCCCGACCCCCTTGAACACTGAAGCTTTCTTT. The genes are TRBV15 and TRBJ1-1, with no clear D. Germline CDR1 and CDR2: LNHNV and YYDKDF (reference sequence). CDR3 length equals 14 residues. V lost 5 bases, J lost 0 bases, and 10 bases lay in between.

This clonotype was counted many times. The chain combines TRBV7-2 with TRBJ2-7; TRBD2 matches 16 bases. The germline gives CDR1 SGHTA, CDR2 FQGNSA. V dropped 5 bases and J dropped 6; count of bases not matched to a gene: 7. This CDR3 is built from 16 residues. DNA of the CDR3: TGTGCCAGCAGCCGGGGACTAGCGGGAGGGCCACGCGAGCAGTACTTC. Protein product: CASSRGLAGGPREQYF.

The V call is TRBV3-1, the J call TRBJ2-7; TRBD2 agrees at 8 bases. The CDR3 is 16 amino acids. Germline lookup yields CDR1 LGHDT and CDR2 YNNKEL (reference sequence). The ends lost 1 base at V and 0 bases at J; junction bases unmatched: 5. This chain's CDR3 is CASSQVLREVSYEQYF. The CDR3 DNA is TGTGCCAGCAGCCAAGTCTTGCGGGAGGTCTCCTACGAGCAGTACTTC.

The genes are TRBV4-1 and TRBJ2-5, with D perhaps given as TRBD1 or TRBD2 (7 bases each). Per the germline V gene, CDR1 is MGHRA and CDR2 is YSYEKL. Deletions cut 1 base from V and 3 bases from J, with 15 bases between. This CDR3 has 16 residues. In DNA, the CDR3 is TGCGCCAGCAGCCAAGCGGAACAGGGGAGGGAAGAGACCCAGTACTTC. It specifies CASSQAEQGREETQYF.

This chain links TRBV25-1 with TRBJ2-6; 11 bases are a match to TRBD1. Germline CDR1 is MGHDK and CDR2 is SYGVNS. Unmatched junction bases numbered 8, after V lost 6 bases and J lost 4 bases. The CDR3 has 17 amino acids. CDR3 sequence reads: CASRPGQGDSGANVLTF. CDR3 coding DNA: TGTGCCAGCAGGCCGGGACAGGGGGACTCAGGGGCCAACGTCCTGACTTTC.

There are many counts of this clonotype. The chain combines TRBV19 with TRBJ2-2, with 7 bases that match TRBD1. Looked up from germline, CDR1 is LNHDA and CDR2 is SQIVND (reference sequence). The CDR3 is 17 amino acids. V gave up 6 bases and J gave up 0 bases; unmatched junction bases: 10. CDR3 region: CASRPGQLLPNTGELFF. CDR3 DNA sequence: TGTGCCAGTAGACCGGGACAGCTGCTCCCGAACACCGGGGAGCTGTTTTTT. Full variable domain (rest looked up from reference TRBV19 and TRBJ2-2): DGGITQSPKYLFRKEGQNVTLSCEQNLNHDAMYWYRQDPGQGLRLIYYSQIVNDFQKGDIAEGYSVSREKKESFPLTVTSAQKNPTAFYLCASRPGQLLPNTGELFFGEGSRLTVL.

The chain has TRBV6-1 and TRBJ1-4; 9 bases are a match to TRBD1. This CDR3 has 15 amino acids. Germline assignment: CDR1 MNHNS and CDR2 SASEGT. J was trimmed by 4 bases and V by 6 bases; bases with no gene match: 6. CDR3 bases: TGTGCCAGCAGCAACACAGGGGGCGTTAATGAAAAACTGTTTTTT. Amino acid sequence: CASSNTGGVNEKLFF.